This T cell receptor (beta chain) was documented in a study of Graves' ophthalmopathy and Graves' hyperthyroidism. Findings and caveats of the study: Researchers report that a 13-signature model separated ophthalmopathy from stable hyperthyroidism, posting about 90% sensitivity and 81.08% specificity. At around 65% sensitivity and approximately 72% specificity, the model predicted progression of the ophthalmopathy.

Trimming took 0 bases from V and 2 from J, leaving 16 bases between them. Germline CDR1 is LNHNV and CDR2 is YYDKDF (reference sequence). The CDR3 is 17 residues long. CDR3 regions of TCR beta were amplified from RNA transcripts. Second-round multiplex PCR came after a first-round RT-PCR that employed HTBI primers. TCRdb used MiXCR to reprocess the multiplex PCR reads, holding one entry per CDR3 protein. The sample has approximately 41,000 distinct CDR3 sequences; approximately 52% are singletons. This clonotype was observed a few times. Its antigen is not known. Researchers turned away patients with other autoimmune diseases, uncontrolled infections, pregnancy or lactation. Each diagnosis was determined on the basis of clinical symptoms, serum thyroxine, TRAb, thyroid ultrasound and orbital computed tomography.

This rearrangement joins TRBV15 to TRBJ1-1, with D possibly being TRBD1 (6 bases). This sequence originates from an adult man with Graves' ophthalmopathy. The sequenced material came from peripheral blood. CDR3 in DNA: TGTGCCACCAGCAGAGATGGTTGGGGCAGGGGAAACACTGAAGCTTTCTTT. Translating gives CATSRDGWGRGNTEAFF.